The rows below give T cell receptor beta chains drawn from one sample of a study of beta chain features in type 1 diabetes. Profiling relied on immunoSEQ multiplex PCR, and the TCRdb table lists in-frame clones only, not all of them. There are 350,000 or so clones in the sample; around 19% occur only once, and 0.044% lies in the top ten. The sample was naive CD4+ T cells from blood. Receptors originate from a woman between 18 and 29 years old in good health. Each CDR3 is given with its conserved first and last residue. A D gene is named only where the DNA matches it firmly. Not all rows give a size; the values are once, few, many and, for expanded clones, a class.

-	TRBV7-2	-	TRBJ1-5	CASSHGGQPQHF	TGTGCCAGCAGCCATGGGGGGCAGCCCCAGCATTTT
-	TRBV2	-	TRBJ2-3	CASSGGVGGGGDTQYF	TGTGCCAGCAGTGGGGGAGTGGGAGGAGGTGGGGATACGCAGTATTTT
TRBD2	TRBV2	-	TRBJ2-7	CASSPTSGSEQYF	TGTGCCAGCAGTCCGACTAGCGGGAGCGAGCAGTACTTC
-	TRBV4-1	-	TRBJ1-4	CASSQEDSRGKLFF	TGCGCCAGCAGCCAAGAGGACTCCCGAGGGAAACTGTTTTTT
TRBD2	TRBV30	-	TRBJ2-7	CAWSHGRPDEQYF	TGTGCCTGGAGTCACGGGAGGCCAGACGAGCAGTACTTC
TRBD2	TRBV7-3	few	TRBJ2-1	CASSVSSGGLNEQFF	TGTGCCAGCAGCGTATCTAGCGGGGGGCTCAATGAGCAGTTCTTC
-	TRBV7-2	-	TRBJ2-5	CASSLAQGPETQYF	TGTGCCAGCAGCTTAGCGCAGGGGCCAGAGACCCAGTACTTC
TRBD1	TRBV9	few	TRBJ1-2	CASTTGTGTLANYGYTF	TGTGCCAGCACTACCGGGACAGGCACCCTAGCTAACTATGGCTACACCTTC
TRBD1	TRBV7-2	-	TRBJ1-5	CASTGTGGGQPQHF	TGTGCCAGCACCGGGACAGGGGGCGGTCAGCCCCAGCATTTT
-	TRBV9	-	TRBJ1-4	CASSADSGKLFF	TGTGCCAGCAGCGCGGACAGCGGAAAACTGTTTTTT
-	TRBV6-5	-	TRBJ1-1	CASSPPMSGKTEAFF	TGTGCCAGCAGTCCGCCAATGTCAGGAAAAACTGAAGCTTTCTTT
-	TRBV7-8	few	TRBJ2-7	CASSLWLGQASEQYF	TGTGCCAGCAGCTTATGGCTTGGGCAGGCCTCGGAGCAGTACTTC
-	TRBV5-1	-	TRBJ2-7	CASSSDGGYEQYF	TGCGCCAGCAGCTCGGACGGAGGCTACGAGCAGTACTTC
TRBD1	TRBV4-2	-	TRBJ2-4	CASSQTGVAKNIQYF	TGTGCCAGCAGCCAGACAGGGGTAGCCAAAAACATTCAGTACTTC